One and the same sample provided the 6 T cell receptor beta chains below, sequenced in a study of OX40 agonist ivuxolimab in advanced cancers. Measured with immunoSEQ multiplex PCR; TCRdb has only the in-frame clones, and not every one. The sample records about 99,000 clones, roughly 95% being singletons. Material: CD4+ or CD8+ T cells sorted from blood, obtained in a trial of the OX40 agonist ivuxolimab. The receptor set was obtained from an adult with an advanced solid tumor such as melanoma, head and neck, liver or kidney cancer.

The table lists this clone with a count of one. The CDR3 region is CASSQWDTENTEAFF. CDR3 DNA: TGCGCCAGCAGCCAATGGGACACTGAGAACACTGAAGCTTTCTTT. The V call is TRBV4-1, the J call TRBJ1-1; a weak D match, TRBD1 (6 bases). V dropped 2 bases and J dropped 1 base, with 11 bases sitting between them. Germline V gene sequence: CDR1 MGHRA, CDR2 YSYEKL. This CDR3 is 15 amino acids long.

This chain uses TRBV4-2 with TRBJ2-6; no firm D call. Trimming took 0 bases from V and 1 from J, leaving 7 bases between them. The CDR3 runs 16 residues. The germline gives CDR1 LGHNA, CDR2 YNFKEQ. The chain's CDR3 is CASSQEYDSGANVLTF. DNA for the CDR3: TGTGCCAGCAGCCAAGAATACGATTCTGGGGCCAACGTCCTGACTTTC.

J is TRBJ2-1 and V is TRBV9, with TRBD2 matching over 9 bases. CDR1 is SGDLS and CDR2 is YYNGEE in the germline V gene. Trimming took 0 bases from V and 7 from J; bases not matched to a gene: 5. The CDR3 sequence is 15 residues long. CDR3 nucleotides: TGTGCCAGCAGCGTAGGGGTAGCGGGGGTGAATGAGCAGTTCTTC. Encoded protein: CASSVGVAGVNEQFF. The variable domain in full, completed from reference TRBV9 and TRBJ2-1, reads DSGVTQTPKHLITATGQRVTLRCSPRSGDLSVYWYQQSLDQGLQFLIQYYNGEERAKGNILERFSAQQFPDLHSELNLSSLELGDSALYFCASSVGVAGVNEQFFGPGTRLTVL.

The chain uses TRBV6-5 and TRBJ2-3; no reliable D call. V lost 1 base and J lost 1, with 9 bases in between. This CDR3 comprises 15 residues. Germline V gene lookup returns CDR1 MNHEY and CDR2 SVGAGI. CDR3 in amino acids: CASSYLGQGTDTQYF. Here the CDR3 DNA reads TGTGCCAGCAGTTACTTAGGGCAGGGCACAGATACGCAGTATTTT.

The V call is TRBV7-9, the J call TRBJ2-7; D call uncertain. The V and J ends lost 1 base and 5 bases respectively, with 9 bases between them. Germline V CDR1 and CDR2: SEHNR, FQNEAQ (reference sequence). The CDR3 length is 13 residues. Here the CDR3 DNA reads TGTGCCAGCAGCTTAGGTCAGCTCCACGAGCAGTACTTC. This sequence encodes CASSLGQLHEQYF.

This chain connects TRBV6-4 to TRBJ2-7; 11 nucleotides agree with TRBD2. V lost 6 bases and J lost 6; bases outside the gene matches: 7. The CDR3 runs to 14 residues. The germline gives CDR1 MRHNA, CDR2 SNTAGT. The CDR3 region is CASSPTSGGTEQYF. CDR3 in DNA: TGTGCCAGCAGCCCTACTAGCGGGGGAACCGAGCAGTACTTC.